In its sample, the clone carrying this TCR beta chain was seen a few times. This entry belongs to a study of shared clonotypes between healthy human individuals. Method: immunoSEQ multiplex PCR; TCRdb's copy keeps in-frame clones and lacks some. Of roughly 95,000 clones listed, about half are singletons. V lost 4 bases, J lost 9 bases, and 14 bases lay in between. This CDR3 comprises 13 residues. In germline, CDR1 is SGHRS, CDR2 YFSETQ. This receptor was obtained from a woman in her thirties or forties in good health. Some clones in this sample may be carry-over from other donors' samples. The rearrangement uses TRBV5-1 and TRBJ2-1; D is ambiguous. Sample: PBMCs. This chain's CDR3 is CASSLDTSSEQFF. In DNA, the CDR3 is TGCGCCAGCAGCCTCGACACGTCCTCTGAGCAGTTCTTC.